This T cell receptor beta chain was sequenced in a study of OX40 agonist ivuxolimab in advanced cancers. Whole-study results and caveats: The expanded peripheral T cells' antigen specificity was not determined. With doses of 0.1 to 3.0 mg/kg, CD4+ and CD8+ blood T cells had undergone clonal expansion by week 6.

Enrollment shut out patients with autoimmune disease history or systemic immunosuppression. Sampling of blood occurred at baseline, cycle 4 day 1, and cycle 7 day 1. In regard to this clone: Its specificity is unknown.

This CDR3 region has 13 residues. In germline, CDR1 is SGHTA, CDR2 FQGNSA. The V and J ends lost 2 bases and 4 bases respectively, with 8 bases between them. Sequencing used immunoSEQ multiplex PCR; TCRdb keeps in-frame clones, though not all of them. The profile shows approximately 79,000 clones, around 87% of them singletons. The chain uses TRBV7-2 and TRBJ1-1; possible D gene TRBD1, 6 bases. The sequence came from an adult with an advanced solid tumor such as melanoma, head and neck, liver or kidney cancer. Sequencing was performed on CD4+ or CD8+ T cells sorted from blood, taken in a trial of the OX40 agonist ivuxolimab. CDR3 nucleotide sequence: TGTGCCAGCAGCTTAATGGGGGCCACTGAAGCTTTCTTT. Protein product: CASSLMGATEAFF.